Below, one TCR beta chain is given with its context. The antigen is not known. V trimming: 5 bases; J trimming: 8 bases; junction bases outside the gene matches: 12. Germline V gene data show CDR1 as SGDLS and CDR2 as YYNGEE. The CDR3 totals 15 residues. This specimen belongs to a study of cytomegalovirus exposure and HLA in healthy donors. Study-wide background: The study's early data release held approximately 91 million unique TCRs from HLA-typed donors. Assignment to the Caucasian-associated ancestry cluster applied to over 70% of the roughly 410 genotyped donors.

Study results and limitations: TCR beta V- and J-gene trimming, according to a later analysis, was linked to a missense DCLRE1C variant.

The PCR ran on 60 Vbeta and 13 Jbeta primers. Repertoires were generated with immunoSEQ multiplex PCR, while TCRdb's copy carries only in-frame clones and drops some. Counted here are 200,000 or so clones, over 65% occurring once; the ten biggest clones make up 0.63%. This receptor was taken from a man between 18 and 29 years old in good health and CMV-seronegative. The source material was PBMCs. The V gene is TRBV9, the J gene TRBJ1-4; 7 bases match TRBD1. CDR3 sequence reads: CASSPSGTDREKLFF. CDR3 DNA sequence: TGTGCCAGCAGTCCTTCCGGGACAGATAGAGAAAAACTGTTTTTT.